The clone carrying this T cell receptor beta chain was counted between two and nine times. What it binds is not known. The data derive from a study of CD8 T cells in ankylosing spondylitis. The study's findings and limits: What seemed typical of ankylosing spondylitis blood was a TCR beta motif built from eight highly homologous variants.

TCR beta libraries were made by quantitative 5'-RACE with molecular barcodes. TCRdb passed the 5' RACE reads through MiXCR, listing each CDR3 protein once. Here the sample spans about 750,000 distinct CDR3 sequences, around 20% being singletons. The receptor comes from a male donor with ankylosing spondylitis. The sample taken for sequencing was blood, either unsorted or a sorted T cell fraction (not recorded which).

In DNA form, the CDR3 reads TGCGCCAGCAGCCAAGATGGGGGGCTAGCGACTGAAGCTTTCTTT. Its protein is CASSQDGGLATEAFF. The rearrangement uses TRBV4-3 and TRBJ1-1, with D possibly being TRBD1 (6 bases). The V gene lost 0 bases and the J gene lost 5 bases, with 13 bases spanning the gap. The CDR3 spans 15 residues. Germline CDR1 is LGHNA and CDR2 is YSLEER.